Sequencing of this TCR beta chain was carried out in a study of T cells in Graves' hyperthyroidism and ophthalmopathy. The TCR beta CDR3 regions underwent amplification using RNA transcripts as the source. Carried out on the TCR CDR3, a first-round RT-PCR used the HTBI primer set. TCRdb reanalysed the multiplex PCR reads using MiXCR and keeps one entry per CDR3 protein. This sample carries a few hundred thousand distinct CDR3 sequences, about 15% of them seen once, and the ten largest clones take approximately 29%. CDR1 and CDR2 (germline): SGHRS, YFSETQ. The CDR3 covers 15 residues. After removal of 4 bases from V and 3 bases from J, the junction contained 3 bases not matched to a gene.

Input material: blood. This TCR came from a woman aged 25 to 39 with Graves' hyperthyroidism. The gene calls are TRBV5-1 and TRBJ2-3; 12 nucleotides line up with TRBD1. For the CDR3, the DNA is TGCGCCAGCAGCAGGGACAGGGGGCCGACAGATACGCAGTATTTT. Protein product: CASSRDRGPTDTQYF.